A selection of T cell receptor beta chains follows, all from one sample in a study of T-cell memory formation after mild COVID-19. A single record per CDR3 protein comes from TCRdb applying MiXCR to the 5' RACE reads. Here the sample spans tens of thousands of distinct CDR3 sequences, over 15% being singletons. Source material: PBMCs or a T cell subset sorted from them (not recorded which). The receptors shown here come from an adult woman who had mild COVID-19 (a few samples of this study predate the infection). Cell type and time point are not known. The CDR3 runs from the conserved cysteine through the conserved F or W. Fields, in order: J gene, D gene, clone size, V gene, CDR3 protein, CDR3 DNA. A D gene is named only where the DNA matches it firmly. Where a row states a size, it is once, few, many or the class of an expanded clone; other rows omit it.

>TRBJ2-3|TRBD2|many|TRBV20-1
CSARDHLAVAGGPDTQYF
TGCAGTGCTAGAGACCACTTAGCAGTAGCGGGAGGACCAGATACGCAGTATTTT
>TRBJ2-7|NA|NA|TRBV6-6
CASSYQVGDEQYF
TGTGCCAGCAGTTACCAGGTTGGCGACGAGCAGTACTTC
>TRBJ2-1|TRBD1|NA|TRBV27
CASSPPTGGLTGEQFF
TGTGCCAGCAGTCCCCCCACAGGGGGGCTTACGGGTGAGCAGTTCTTC
>TRBJ2-7|NA|NA|TRBV29-1
CSVHDGNEQYF
TGCAGCGTTCACGACGGAAACGAGCAGTACTTC
>TRBJ2-3|NA|NA|TRBV6-6
CASSQSTDTQYF
TGTGCCAGCAGCCAAAGCACAGATACGCAGTATTTT
>TRBJ2-1|NA|NA|TRBV5-6
CASNPGRRGLYNEQFF
TGTGCCAGCAATCCTGGTAGGAGGGGGCTCTACAATGAGCAGTTCTTC
>TRBJ1-5|TRBD1|many|TRBV11-2
CASSWGTGGNQPQHF
TGTGCCAGCAGCTGGGGGACAGGGGGCAATCAGCCCCAGCATTTT
>TRBJ2-1|NA|few|TRBV29-1
CSVVGQVSSYNEQFF
TGCAGCGTTGTTGGGCAGGTGAGCTCCTACAATGAGCAGTTCTTC
>TRBJ2-1|TRBD1|NA|TRBV20-1
CSASPRDRAYNEQFF
TGCAGTGCTAGCCCCCGGGACAGGGCCTACAATGAGCAGTTCTTC
>TRBJ2-1|NA|few|TRBV7-3
CASSFTGRDEQFF
TGTGCCAGCAGCTTCACGGGGCGGGATGAGCAGTTCTTC
>TRBJ2-1|NA|few|TRBV29-1
CSVVVPGDNEQFF
TGCAGCGTTGTAGTGCCAGGCGACAATGAGCAGTTCTTC
>TRBJ1-2|TRBD1|NA|TRBV14
CASSQDLDRGGYTF
TGTGCCAGCAGCCAAGATCTGGACAGGGGCGGCTACACCTTC
>TRBJ2-7|NA|few|TRBV5-1
CASSLYDETYEQYF
TGCGCCAGCAGCTTGTACGACGAAACCTACGAGCAGTACTTC
>TRBJ2-7|NA|few|TRBV5-6
CASSLNYEQYF
TGTGCCAGCAGCTTAAACTACGAGCAGTACTTC
>TRBJ2-1|TRBD1|few|TRBV12-3/TRBV12-4
CASSLFSGQAYNEQFF
TGTGCCAGCAGTTTATTCTCGGGACAGGCCTACAATGAGCAGTTCTTC
>TRBJ2-2|NA|NA|TRBV6-5
CASSYSTRGAGELFF
TGTGCCAGCAGTTACTCGACCAGGGGGGCCGGGGAGCTGTTTTTT
>TRBJ2-7|TRBD1|NA|TRBV29-1
CSVDSGTGINEQYF
TGCAGCGTTGATTCCGGGACAGGGATCAACGAGCAGTACTTC
>TRBJ2-3|TRBD2|NA|TRBV29-1
CSVEGGRGDTQYF
TGCAGCGTTGAAGGCGGGAGGGGTGATACGCAGTATTTT
>TRBJ2-1|NA|few|TRBV7-3
CASSYTRASSYNEQFF
TGTGCCAGCAGTTACACTAGGGCTAGCTCCTACAATGAGCAGTTCTTC
>TRBJ2-3|TRBD2|NA|TRBV29-1
CSVEQASGGTDTQYF
TGCAGCGTTGAACAGGCTAGCGGGGGCACAGATACGCAGTATTTT
>TRBJ2-1|TRBD2|few|TRBV29-1
CSGLAGGLHEQFF
TGCAGCGGACTAGCGGGAGGGCTCCATGAGCAGTTCTTC
>TRBJ2-5|TRBD2|NA|TRBV11-3
CASSYRATAGGPSIETQYF
TGTGCCAGCAGTTATCGCGCAACTGCGGGAGGGCCGAGTATAGAGACCCAGTACTTC
>TRBJ1-1|NA|NA|TRBV19
CASSLFPNGVNTEAFF
TGTGCCAGTAGCTTGTTCCCTAATGGGGTGAACACTGAAGCTTTCTTT
>TRBJ2-1|NA|few|TRBV7-6
CASSLTGRTTNNEQFF
TGTGCCAGCAGCCTTACAGGGCGAACCACGAACAATGAGCAGTTCTTC
>TRBJ2-3|TRBD2|NA|TRBV29-1
CSFYGGDLFTQYF
TGCAGCTTTTACGGGGGGGACCTCTTTACGCAGTATTTT
>TRBJ2-3|TRBD1|few|TRBV27
CASSLTGLDTQYF
TGTGCCAGCAGTTTGACAGGGTTGGATACGCAGTATTTT
>TRBJ2-7|NA|NA|TRBV7-9
CASSHLEGSYEQYF
TGTGCCAGCAGCCACTTGGAGGGATCCTACGAGCAGTACTTC
>TRBJ1-1|NA|few|TRBV11-2
CASSLANGMNTEAFF
TGTGCCAGCAGCTTAGCGAATGGCATGAACACTGAAGCTTTCTTT
>TRBJ2-2|NA|few|TRBV6-5
CASSLSLGGITGELFF
TGTGCCAGCAGTCTCTCTTTGGGGGGTATCACCGGGGAGCTGTTTTTT
>TRBJ1-6|NA|NA|TRBV6-6
CASSYWAGLFSPLHF
TGTGCCAGCAGTTATTGGGCAGGGTTATTTTCACCCCTCCACTTT
>TRBJ2-7|NA|NA|TRBV20-1
CSARSMEAPYEQYF
TGCAGTGCTAGATCCATGGAGGCACCCTACGAGCAGTACTTC
>TRBJ2-3|NA|few|TRBV5-1
CASSLRPGTTDTQYF
TGCGCCAGCAGCTTGCGACCTGGAACCACAGATACGCAGTATTTT
>TRBJ2-7|TRBD2|few|TRBV6-2/TRBV6-3
CASSYSSSWTSGTYEQYF
TGTGCCAGCAGTTACTCGAGCTCCTGGACTAGCGGCACCTACGAGCAGTACTTC
>TRBJ1-1|NA|few|TRBV5-1
CASSLTGIPEAFF
TGCGCCAGCAGCTTGACTGGGATACCTGAAGCTTTCTTT
>TRBJ1-2|NA|NA|TRBV20-1
CSARAPGLQTTNYGYTF
TGCAGTGCTAGAGCTCCGGGACTACAAACTACTAACTATGGCTACACCTTC
>TRBJ2-3|NA|NA|TRBV20-1
CSAPRRDLRGGSSTDTQYF
TGCAGTGCTCCGCGCCGGGACCTTAGAGGGGGGTCTAGCACAGATACGCAGTATTTT